The following is a T cell receptor (beta chain) sequence with its context. The antigen it binds to is not known. No qualities accompany the bases; no much larger clone lies one base away. The immunoSEQ Assay, a bias-controlled multiplex PCR, was used to amplify TCRbeta CDR3 regions from genomic DNA. Per the authors' processing: The number of nucleated cells in each sample was estimated by amplification of reference gene primers within the assay. To quantify the absolute abundance of each unique TCRbeta CDR3 rearrangement, sequence reads were collapsed and filtered. For each sample, productive Simpson clonality was calculated as the square root of Simpson's diversity index across productive rearrangements. The immuneACCESS repertoire file appears here via TCRdb, limited to in-frame rearrangements. These files lack a portion of the clones; in checked studies, under half of the deficit traces to unresolved V genes, and the cause of the others is not known. The V and J calls and the clone size are those of that table, but D and trimming were determined from the DNA. This sample gives hundreds of thousands of clones in total; approximately 92% of them show up just once. Roughly 1.1% of the sample is in the top ten clones.

Per the germline V gene, LGHNT is the CDR1 and FRNRAP is the CDR2. The CDR3, cysteine through phenylalanine, is 16 amino acids long. Here the CDR3 DNA is all that survives: 48 bases in frame from base 1. V trim: 2 bases; J trim: 5 bases; unmatched bases: 4. Enrolling through a virtual design, the prospective study's participants ranged in age from roughly 18 to 95 years and lived across roughly 23 United States geographic areas. In the prospective study, participants were assigned to cohorts based on the clinical history participants reported in a screening survey and a study questionnaire. For ImmuneRACE Cohort 3, a participant was defined as recovered based on two consecutive negative NP/OP PCR tests, clearance by a healthcare professional, or resolution of symptoms. Mobile phlebotomists in the prospective study collected whole blood, serum and a nasopharyngeal or oropharyngeal swab from every participant. Participants in the prospective study had the option to provide additional blood draws and questionnaires over an approximately 2-month period. Blood samples from the prospective study were shipped frozen or at room temperature prior to DNA extraction.

The data were taken from a study of blood T cell repertoires in COVID-19 (dated by TCRdb to 2018 to 2021). Describing the broader study: Collaborator samples came from the United States, Italy and Spain and covered acute and convalescent phases of COVID-19. The prospective study material was composed of cDNA or gDNA derived from T cells, B-cell-depleted T cells, or PBMCs. Deeply sampled blood TCRbeta repertoires from subjects exposed to, actively infected with, or recovered from COVID-19 were included in the dataset. The repertoires were released in a freely available public database meant as a resource for research on the immune response to SARS-CoV-2. The samples were drawn from two sources: the first 160 participants of the ongoing ImmuneRACE study, and fewer than 1,500 subjects contributed by 6 global collaborators. Nearly every sample came with metadata listing a de-identified subject ID, COVID-19 status, age in years and sex. Where HLA class I and class II types were available, the types were taken from metadata supplied by the sample provider, not from assay-based typing.

On the study overall, not on this receptor specifically: Clinical and demographic metadata were provided uncurated, with the amount varying by source and participant.

The TCR sequence derives from a man under 40 who had recovered from COVID-19. Specimen: PBMCs or T cells enriched from blood (not recorded which). The chain is encoded by TRBV12-5 joined to TRBJ1-5, and TRBD1 aligns with 12 junction nucleotides. The CDR3 region reads CASGLLGQGAYQPQHF. The DNA is TGTGCTAGTGGTTTGTTGGGACAGGGGGCGTATCAGCCCCAGCATTTT. With all but the CDR3 taken from the reference TRBV12-5 and TRBJ1-5 genes, the full variable domain is: DARVTQTPRHKVTEMGQEVTMRCQPILGHNTVFWYRQTMMQGLELLAYFRNRAPLDDSGMPKDRFSAEMPDATLATLKIQPSEPRDSAVYFCASGLLGQGAYQPQHFGDGTRLSIL.